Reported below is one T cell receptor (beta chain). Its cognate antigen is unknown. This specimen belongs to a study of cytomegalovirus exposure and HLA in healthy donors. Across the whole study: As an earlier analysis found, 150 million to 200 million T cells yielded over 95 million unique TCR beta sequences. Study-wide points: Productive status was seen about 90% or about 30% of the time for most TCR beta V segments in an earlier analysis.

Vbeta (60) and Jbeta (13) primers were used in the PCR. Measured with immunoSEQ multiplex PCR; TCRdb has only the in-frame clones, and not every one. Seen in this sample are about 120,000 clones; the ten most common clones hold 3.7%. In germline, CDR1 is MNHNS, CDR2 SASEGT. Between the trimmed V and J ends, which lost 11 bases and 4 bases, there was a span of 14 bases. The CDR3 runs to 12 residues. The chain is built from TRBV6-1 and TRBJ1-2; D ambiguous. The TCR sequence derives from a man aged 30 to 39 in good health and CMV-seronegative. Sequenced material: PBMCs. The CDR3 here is CAEGSNSYGYTF. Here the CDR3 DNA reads TGTGCCGAGGGCAGCAACTCCTATGGCTACACCTTC.